Sequencing of this T cell receptor (beta chain) was carried out in a study of OX40 agonist ivuxolimab in advanced cancers. The assay was immunoSEQ multiplex PCR, and TCRdb's table has in-frame clones only and misses some. The sample records 60,000 or so clones, nearly 90% being singletons. The ends were cut back, 1 base at V and 4 bases at J, with 5 bases in the middle. Germline V gives CDR1 LNHDA, CDR2 SQIVND (reference sequence). The CDR3 sequence is 13 residues long. The sequenced sample was CD4+ or CD8+ T cells sorted from blood, obtained in a trial of the OX40 agonist ivuxolimab. The source is an adult with an advanced solid tumor such as melanoma, head and neck, liver or kidney cancer. The V call is TRBV19, the J call TRBJ1-5, with D hard to call. The CDR3 nucleotides are TGTGCCAGTAGTATAGCTGTTAATCAGCCCCAGCATTTT. It specifies CASSIAVNQPQHF.